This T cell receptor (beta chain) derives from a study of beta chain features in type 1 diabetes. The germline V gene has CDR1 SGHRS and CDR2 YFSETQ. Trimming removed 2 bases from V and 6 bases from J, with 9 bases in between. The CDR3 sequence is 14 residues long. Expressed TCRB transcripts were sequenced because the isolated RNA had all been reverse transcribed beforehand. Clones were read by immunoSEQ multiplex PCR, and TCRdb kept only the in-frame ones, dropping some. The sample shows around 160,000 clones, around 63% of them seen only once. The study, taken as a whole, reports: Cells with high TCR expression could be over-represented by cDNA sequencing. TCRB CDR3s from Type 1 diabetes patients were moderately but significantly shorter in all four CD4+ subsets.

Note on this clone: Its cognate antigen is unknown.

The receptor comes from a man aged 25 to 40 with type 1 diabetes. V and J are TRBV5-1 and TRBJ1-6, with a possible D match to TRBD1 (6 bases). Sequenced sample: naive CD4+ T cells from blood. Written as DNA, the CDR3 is TGCGCCAGCAGCTTACAGGGCGGTAATTCACCCCTCCACTTT. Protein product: CASSLQGGNSPLHF.